This TCR beta chain was identified in a study of blood T cell repertoires in COVID-19. The CDR3 is 15 amino acids. Germline CDR1 reads SGHRS; CDR2 reads YFSETQ. The V and J ends lost 2 bases and 6 bases, in that order; junction bases with no gene match: 6. Clones were read by immunoSEQ multiplex PCR, and TCRdb kept only the in-frame ones, dropping some. The sample carries roughly 140,000 clones, 85% to 90% recorded once. The TCR was taken from a woman aged 55-75 years with active COVID-19. Sequencing was performed on peripheral blood. The genes are TRBV5-1 and TRBJ2-1, with 9 bases aligning to TRBD2. The CDR3 protein is CASSLTAGGLNEQFF. In nucleotides, the CDR3 is TGCGCCAGCAGCTTAACAGCGGGAGGCCTCAATGAGCAGTTCTTC. The entire variable domain, with the rest obtained from reference TRBV5-1 and TRBJ2-1, is as follows: KAGVTQTPRYLIKTRGQQVTLSCSPISGHRSVSWYQQTPGQGLQFLFEYFSETQRNKGNFPGRFSGRQFSNSRSEMNVSTLELGDSALYLCASSLTAGGLNEQFFGPGTRLTVL.